This T cell receptor beta chain was captured in a study of cytomegalovirus exposure and HLA in healthy donors. The CDR3 runs 14 residues. CDR1 and CDR2 (germline): SGHNT, YENEEA. V lost 1 base, J lost 2 bases, and 6 bases lay in between. Primers: 60 Vbeta forward and 13 Jbeta reverse. Sequencing was performed with immunoSEQ multiplex PCR; in TCRdb, only in-frame clones are kept and a portion is missing. The sample lists around 140,000 clones, 70% to 90% occurring once. This clone was detected a few times. V gene TRBV11-3 combines with J gene TRBJ1-3; no clear D gene. The origin of this receptor is a man aged 35 to 55 in good health and CMV-seronegative. Sample: PBMCs. The CDR3 nucleotides read TGTGCCAGCAGCTTAGGAGGGCCTGGAAACACCATATATTTT. This gives the protein CASSLGGPGNTIYF.